This T cell receptor beta chain was sequenced in a study of early T cells in non-severe SARS-CoV-2 infection. As for the study in general: Unsorted whole-blood RNA was sequenced in bulk, leaving chains unpaired.

This clonotype was picked up a small number of times. V shed 3 bases and J shed 8 bases, with 17 bases lying between them. This CDR3 has 15 residues. Germline CDR1 and CDR2: MNHEY and SVGAGI. Attachment of unique molecular identifiers was made to individual cDNA molecules. In TCRdb, the 5' RACE reads were re-called with MiXCR into one record per CDR3 protein. The profile shows fewer than 30,000 distinct CDR3 sequences, about 4% of them singletons. The sample taken for sequencing was whole blood. The chain is built from TRBV6-5 and TRBJ2-1; D possibly uses TRBD1 or TRBD2 (5 bases each). This TCR derives from an adult who was a healthcare worker with PCR-confirmed SARS-CoV-2 infection or an uninfected control (not recorded which). The CDR3 DNA is TGTGCCAGCAGTTATATGGGGGAGTCGGTCGATGAGCAGTTCTTC. It yields the protein CASSYMGESVDEQFF.